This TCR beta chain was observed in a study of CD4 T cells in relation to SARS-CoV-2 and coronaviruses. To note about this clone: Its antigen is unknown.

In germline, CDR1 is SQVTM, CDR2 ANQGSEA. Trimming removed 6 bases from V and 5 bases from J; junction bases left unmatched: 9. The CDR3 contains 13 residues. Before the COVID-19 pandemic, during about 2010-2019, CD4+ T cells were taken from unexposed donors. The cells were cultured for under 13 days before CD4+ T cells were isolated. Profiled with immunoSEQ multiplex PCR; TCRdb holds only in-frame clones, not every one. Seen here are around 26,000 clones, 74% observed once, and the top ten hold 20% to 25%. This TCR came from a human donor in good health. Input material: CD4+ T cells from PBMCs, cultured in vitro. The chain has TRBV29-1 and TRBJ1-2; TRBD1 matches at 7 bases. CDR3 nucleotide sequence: TGCAGCGTCGGTGACAGGGCCGGGTATGGCTACACCTTC. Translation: CSVGDRAGYGYTF.